The next 2 T cell receptor beta chains were all read from a single sample in a study of human T cells and chemical hapten exposure. MiXCR was run by TCRdb on the 5' RACE reads, yielding one entry per CDR3 protein. The table has fewer than 150,000 distinct CDR3 sequences, approximately 20% seen once. Unfractionated whole blood yielded the extracted total RNA. These receptors were taken from a human donor in good health.

The chain has TRBV11-2 and TRBJ2-1; tentatively, D is TRBD2 (5 bases). V shed 1 base and J shed 8 bases, with 12 bases lying between them. The CDR3 is 14 amino acids. Germline assignment: CDR1 SGHAT and CDR2 FQNNGV. CDR3 DNA sequence: TGTGCCAGCAGCTTAGGTGGGAGAAGGGATGAGCAGTTCTTC. Translation: CASSLGGRRDEQFF.

This clonotype was seen only a few times. The V and J genes are TRBV7-9 and TRBJ2-7; D ambiguous. Between the trimmed V and J ends, which lost 2 bases and 0 bases, there was a span of 5 bases. CDR1 is SEHNR, CDR2 FQNEAQ, per germline (reference sequence). The CDR3 sequence is 13 residues long. The CDR3 here is CASSLSYSYEQYF. The CDR3 region has the DNA TGTGCCAGCAGCTTAAGCTACTCCTACGAGCAGTACTTC.